This T cell receptor beta chain was identified in a study of blood T cell repertoires in COVID-19. The method was immunoSEQ multiplex PCR; TCRdb's version includes in-frame clones alone and lacks a portion of them. The sample holds around 170,000 clones, roughly 80% seen once. The CDR3 has 13 residues. Trimming shortened V by 8 bases and J by 5 bases, and 12 bases separated the two germline ends. Germline CDR1 SNHLY, CDR2 FYNNEI. What was sequenced was peripheral blood. The TCR comes from a woman of 80 years or more with acute or convalescent COVID-19. J is TRBJ1-4 and V is TRBV2; no reliable D call. CDR3 DNA sequence: TGTGCCAGCTGCCGGGAAATAAATGAAAAACTGTTTTTT. Translation gives CASCREINEKLFF.